This TCR beta chain was profiled in a study of T cells after yellow fever vaccination. Study outcomes and limitations: Abundant bulk-derived clonotypes could contaminate FACS-sorted repertoires.

TCR cDNA was made by 5'RACE template switching, adding a universal primer site and UMIs. TCRdb itself ran the 5' RACE reads through MiXCR, one entry per CDR3 protein. The repertoire holds 150,000 to 200,000 distinct CDR3 sequences, with roughly 6.4% as singletons. In regard to this clonotype: Its antigen is unknown. At one boundary the junction diverges from the germline segment, which might be a read error.

The germline CDR1 and CDR2 sequences are SGHTA and FQGTGA. The CDR3 sequence is 14 residues long. The chain has TRBV7-3 and TRBJ2-2; D is perhaps TRBD2 (5 bases). This specimen consisted of CD4+ T cells sorted from PBMCs, obtained on the day of the first yellow fever vaccination. This clonotype was obtained from a man aged 18 to 29 who received the YFV17D yellow fever vaccine. The CDR3: CASSITRNTGELFF. The CDR3 DNA is TGTGCCAGCAGCATAACTAGGAACACCGGGGAGCTGTTTTTT.